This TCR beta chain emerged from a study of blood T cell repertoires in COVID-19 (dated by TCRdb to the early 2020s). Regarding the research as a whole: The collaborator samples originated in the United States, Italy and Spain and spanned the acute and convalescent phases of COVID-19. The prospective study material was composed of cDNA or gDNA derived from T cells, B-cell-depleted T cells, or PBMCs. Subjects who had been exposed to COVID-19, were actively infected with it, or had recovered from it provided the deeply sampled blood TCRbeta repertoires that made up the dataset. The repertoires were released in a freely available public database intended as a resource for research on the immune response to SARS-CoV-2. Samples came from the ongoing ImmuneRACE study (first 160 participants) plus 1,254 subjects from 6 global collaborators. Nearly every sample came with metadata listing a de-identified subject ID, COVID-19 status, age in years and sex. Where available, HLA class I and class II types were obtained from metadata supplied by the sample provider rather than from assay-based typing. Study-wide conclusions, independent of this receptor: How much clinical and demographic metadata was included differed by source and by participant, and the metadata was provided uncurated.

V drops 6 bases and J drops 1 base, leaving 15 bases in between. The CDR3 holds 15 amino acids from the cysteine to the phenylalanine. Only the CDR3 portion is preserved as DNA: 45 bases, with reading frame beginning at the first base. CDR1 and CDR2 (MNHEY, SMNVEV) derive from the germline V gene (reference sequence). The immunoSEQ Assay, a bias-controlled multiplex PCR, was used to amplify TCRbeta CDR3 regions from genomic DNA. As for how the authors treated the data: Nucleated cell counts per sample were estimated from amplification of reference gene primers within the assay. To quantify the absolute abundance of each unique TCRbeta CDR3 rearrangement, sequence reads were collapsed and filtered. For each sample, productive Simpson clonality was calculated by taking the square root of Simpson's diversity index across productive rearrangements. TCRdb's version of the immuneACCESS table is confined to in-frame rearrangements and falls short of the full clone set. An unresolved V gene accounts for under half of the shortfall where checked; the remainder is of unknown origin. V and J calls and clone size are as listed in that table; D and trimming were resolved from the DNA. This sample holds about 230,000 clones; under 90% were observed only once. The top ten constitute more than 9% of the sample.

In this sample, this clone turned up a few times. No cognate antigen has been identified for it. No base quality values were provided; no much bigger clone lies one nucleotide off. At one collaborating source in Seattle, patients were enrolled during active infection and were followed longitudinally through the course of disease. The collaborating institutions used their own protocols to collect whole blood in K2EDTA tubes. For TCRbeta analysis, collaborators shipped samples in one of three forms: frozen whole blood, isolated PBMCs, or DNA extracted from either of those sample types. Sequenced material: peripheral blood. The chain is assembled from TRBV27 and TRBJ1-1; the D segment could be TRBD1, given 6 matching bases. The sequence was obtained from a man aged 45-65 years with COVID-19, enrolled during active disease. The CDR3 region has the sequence CASRSGARANTEAFF. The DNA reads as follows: TGTGCCAGCAGATCAGGGGCGAGGGCGAACACTGAAGCTTTCTTT.